This TCR beta chain was sequenced during a study of shared clonotypes between healthy human individuals. About the research overall: Donors were a couple of women and three men aged 18 to 49. Whole-study results and caveats: What naive subsets generally showed was a larger estimated richness than memory subsets showed. The sampled material consisted only of blood, and tissue repertoires are likely to differ. Rarefaction curves obtained for sorted subsets showed sequencing incomplete despite large depth.

V was trimmed by 6 bases and J by 7 bases, leaving 16 bases between them. The germline gives CDR1 MNHEY, CDR2 SMNVEV (reference sequence). CDR3 size: 14 residues. The method was immunoSEQ multiplex PCR; TCRdb's version includes in-frame clones alone and lacks a portion of them. The sample holds about 680,000 clones, about 90% seen once. About this clone: The antigen is unknown.

Only CD45RO-negative cells positively selected for CCR7 counted as naive CD8 cells, so terminally differentiated effector memory CD45RA+ cells were excluded. The TCR sequence derives from a man aged 25 to 40 in good health. The sequencing sample was made of naive CD8+ T cells sorted from blood. The chain uses TRBV27 and TRBJ1-5; TRBD1 is a possible D gene (5 bases). The CDR3 protein is CASRTGGTGQPQHF. The CDR3 DNA is TGTGCCAGCAGGACCGGAGGGACGGGGCAGCCCCAGCATTTT.